The rows below give T cell receptor beta chains drawn from one sample of a study of Graves' ophthalmopathy and Graves' hyperthyroidism. TCRdb reanalysed the multiplex PCR reads using MiXCR and keeps one entry per CDR3 protein. Of around 1.1 million distinct CDR3 sequences listed, about 40% are singletons. The sample comprised peripheral blood or thyroid tissue (not recorded which). Source of these receptors: an adult man with Graves' hyperthyroidism. The CDR3 runs from the conserved cysteine through the conserved F or W. A D gene is named only where the DNA matches it firmly. Size tells how often a clone was seen (once, few, many) or the class of an expanded clone, and some rows leave it out.

many,TRBJ2-6,TRBV7-2,15,-,CASSLLSAGANVLTF,TGTGCCAGCAGCTTGTTATCCGCTGGGGCCAACGTCCTGACTTTC
many,TRBJ1-4,TRBV7-9,15,-,CASSLAVATNEKLFF,TGTGCCAGCAGCTTAGCGGTTGCAACTAATGAAAAACTGTTTTTT
-,TRBJ1-6,TRBV7-9,16,TRBD1,CASSFTGTGYNSPLHF,TGTGCCAGCAGCTTCACAGGGACAGGGTATAATTCACCCCTCCACTTT
many,TRBJ1-1,TRBV29-1,13,-,CSVTTGRNTEAFF,TGCAGCGTCACAACCGGGCGAAACACTGAAGCTTTCTTT
-,TRBJ2-1,TRBV7-9,11,-,CASSLGDEQFF,TGTGCCAGCAGCTTGGGAGATGAGCAGTTCTTC
few,TRBJ1-1,TRBV20-1,15,-,CSAPAGGRGDTEAFF,TGCAGTGCTCCCGCCGGGGGCAGGGGAGACACTGAAGCTTTCTTT
-,TRBJ1-2,TRBV2,15,TRBD1,CASSDRGQVGDGYTF,TGTGCCAGCAGTGACAGGGGACAGGTGGGCGATGGCTACACCTTC
many,TRBJ1-3,TRBV9,13,-,CASRGGWENTIYF,TGTGCCAGCAGAGGCGGTTGGGAAAACACCATATATTTT
once,TRBJ2-7,TRBV29-1,17,-,CSVENKSVRTLTYEQYF,TGCAGCGTTGAGAATAAATCGGTCAGGACCCTAACCTACGAGCAGTACTTC
-,TRBJ2-5,TRBV9,17,-,CASSDFEGGRTGETQYF,TGTGCCAGCAGTGATTTCGAAGGTGGGCGGACCGGGGAGACCCAGTACTTC
many,TRBJ2-3,TRBV25-1,15,-,CASSPALAGTDTQYF,TGTGCCAGCAGCCCCGCGCTAGCCGGCACAGATACGCAGTATTTT
-,TRBJ2-7,TRBV3-1,15,TRBD1,CASSQQPGQGYEQYF,TGTGCCAGCAGCCAACAACCCGGACAGGGCTACGAGCAGTACTTC
few,TRBJ2-7,TRBV12-3/TRBV12-4,15,-,CASSLRLGGNSEQYF,TGTGCCAGCAGTCTTCGATTAGGGGGGAATTCCGAGCAGTACTTC
-,TRBJ1-5,TRBV7-2,14,-,CASRIQESNQPQHF,TGTGCCAGCAGGATACAGGAAAGCAATCAGCCCCAGCATTTT
many,TRBJ2-2,TRBV29-1,16,TRBD1,CSAIEPGQTNTGELFF,TGCAGCGCCATTGAACCGGGACAGACGAACACCGGGGAGCTGTTTTTT
many,TRBJ2-7,TRBV2,13,-,CASSIQGHYEQYF,TGTGCCAGCAGTATTCAGGGGCACTACGAGCAGTACTTC
-,TRBJ2-2,TRBV19,15,-,CASSIAGPYTGELLF,TGTGCCAGTAGTATAGCGGGACCGTACACCGGGGAGCTGCTTTTT
few,TRBJ2-7,TRBV4-3,15,-,CASSQGRGYSYEQYF,TGCGCCAGCAGCCAAGGTCGGGGGTACTCCTACGAGCAGTACTTC
many,TRBJ2-7,TRBV5-5,13,-,CASSVGTFYEQYF,TGTGCCAGCAGCGTCGGGACGTTCTACGAGCAGTACTTC
many,TRBJ2-5,TRBV29-1,14,TRBD1,CSVERDRGGETQYF,TGCAGCGTTGAGAGGGACAGGGGCGGGGAGACCCAGTACTTC
few,TRBJ2-6,TRBV7-2,15,TRBD1,CASSPQGVGANVLTF,TGTGCCAGCAGCCCACAGGGGGTTGGGGCCAACGTCCTGACTTTC
-,TRBJ2-7,TRBV7-2,17,-,CASSTTRQGLGFYEQYF,TGTGCCAGCAGCACAACTCGTCAGGGGCTGGGATTCTACGAGCAGTACTTC
many,TRBJ1-2,TRBV7-2,14,-,CASTLQGAHGGYTF,TGTGCCAGCACGTTACAAGGGGCGCATGGTGGCTACACCTTC
many,TRBJ2-5,TRBV11-2,13,TRBD2,CASSPGGVETQYF,TGTGCCAGCAGCCCGGGGGGAGTGGAGACCCAGTACTTC
-,TRBJ2-2,TRBV5-4,16,-,CASSLGLNANTGELFF,TGTGCCAGCAGCTTGGGACTGAACGCGAACACCGGGGAGCTGTTTTTT
once,TRBJ1-4,TRBV7-8,15,TRBD1,CASSQGQGPGEKLFF,TGTGCCAGCAGCCAGGGACAGGGGCCCGGTGAAAAACTGTTTTTT
few,TRBJ2-7,TRBV6-5,16,TRBD1,CASSLNTGTGFYEQYF,TGTGCCAGCAGTCTAAACACCGGGACAGGGTTCTACGAGCAGTACTTC
-,TRBJ1-1,TRBV29-1,19,TRBD1,CSVEVRGRGIGTGMSEAFF,TGCAGCGTTGAAGTCCGGGGGAGGGGTATCGGGACAGGGATGTCTGAAGCTTTCTTT
-,TRBJ2-7,TRBV20-1,14,-,CSAREWQTLKEQYF,TGCAGTGCTAGAGAGTGGCAGACTTTGAAAGAGCAGTACTTC
-,TRBJ2-1,TRBV7-9,14,-,CASSLAASLNEQFF,TGTGCCAGCAGCTTAGCGGCCAGCCTCAATGAGCAGTTCTTC
-,TRBJ2-7,TRBV7-3,14,-,CASSLSLGTHEQYF,TGTGCCAGCAGCTTAAGCCTGGGGACCCACGAGCAGTACTTC